Shown below are 25 T cell receptor beta chains from a single sample sequenced in a study of T cell responses to AZD1222 COVID-19 vaccine. Assay: immunoSEQ multiplex PCR; the TCRdb copy retains only in-frame clones and omits some. The sample has about 81,000 clones; 92% are singletons. This specimen consisted of peripheral blood, obtained on day 0 of AZD1222 vaccination. These receptors were obtained from an adult in good health.

This clone has just one count. V is TRBV28 and J is TRBJ1-4; D may be TRBD1 (5 bases). The length of the CDR3 is 12 residues. Deletions cut 7 bases from V and 8 bases from J, with 11 bases between. Germline CDR1 MDHEN, CDR2 SYDVKM. This chain's CDR3 is CASTSGVEKLFF. The CDR3 region has the DNA TGTGCCAGCACCTCGGGGGTCGAAAAACTGTTTTTT.

This clone was counted once. The V call is TRBV19, the J call TRBJ2-1; D may be TRBD2 (5 bases). There are 15 residues in the CDR3. Trimming removed 3 bases from V and 6 bases from J, with 15 bases in between. CDR1 and CDR2 (germline): LNHDA, SQIVND (reference sequence). The CDR3 sequence: CASSIFGVRGNEQFF. Written as DNA, the CDR3 is TGTGCCAGTAGTATTTTTGGGGTTCGGGGCAATGAGCAGTTCTTC.

Points on this clone: Other nucleotide sequences from this sample produce the same CDR3. The chain has TRBV7-8 and TRBJ1-1; D unclear. From germline, CDR1 is SGHVS and CDR2 FQNEAQ. The ends were cut back, 5 bases at V and 0 bases at J, with 7 bases in the middle. This CDR3 has 13 amino acids. The CDR3 is CASSPRLNTEAFF. The CDR3 DNA sequence: TGTGCCAGCAGCCCCCGTTTGAACACTGAAGCTTTCTTT.

CDR3 residues: CAWSVSGATYNSPLHF. CDR3 coding DNA: TGTGCCTGGAGTGTATCAGGGGCTACCTATAATTCACCCCTCCACTTT. V and J are TRBV30 and TRBJ1-6; maybe TRBD1 (6 bases). Germline values: CDR1 GTSNPN, CDR2 SVGIG (reference sequence). V lost 0 bases, J lost 2 bases, and 11 bases lay in between. This CDR3 contains 16 residues. The whole variable domain, remainder taken from reference TRBV30 and TRBJ1-6, is SQTIHQWPATLVQPVGSPLSLECTVEGTSNPNLYWYRQAAGRGLQLLFYSVGIGQISSEVPQNLSASRPQDRQFILSSKKLLLSDSGFYLCAWSVSGATYNSPLHFGNGTRLTVT.

The genes are TRBV28 and TRBJ2-1; 10 bases are a match to TRBD1. The CDR3 is 14 amino acids. Germline assignment: CDR1 MDHEN and CDR2 SYDVKM. Trimming removed 5 bases from V and 7 bases from J; junction bases left unmatched: 5. CDR3 sequence reads: CASSRDRGVNEQFF. The CDR3 bases are TGTGCCAGCAGTCGGGACAGGGGCGTGAATGAGCAGTTCTTC. Together with reference TRBV28 and TRBJ2-1, the CDR3 gives the full variable domain: DVKVTQSSRYLVKRTGEKVFLECVQDMDHENMFWYRQDPGLGLRLIYFSYDVKMKEKGDIPEGYSVSREKKERFSLILESASTNQTSMYLCASSRDRGVNEQFFGPGTRLTVL.

The gene calls are TRBV6-5 and TRBJ2-3; TRBD2 matches at 14 bases. There are 15 residues in the CDR3. Germline-derived CDR1 and CDR2 are MNHEY and SVGAGI. The trim removed 4 bases at V and 4 bases at J, leaving 1 base unmatched. CDR3 bases: TGTGCCAGCAGTTGGGGACTAGCGGGAGCAGATACGCAGTATTTT. It yields the protein CASSWGLAGADTQYF.

The chain employs TRBV30 and TRBJ1-2, with TRBD1 matching over 8 bases. CDR1 is GTSNPN and CDR2 is SVGIG in the germline V gene (reference sequence). The CDR3 is 13 amino acids. The V segment lost 8 bases and the J segment 0 bases; nucleotides outside the gene matches: 5. Here the CDR3 reads CAGGDRTNYGYTF. The CDR3, as DNA: TGTGCCGGGGGGGACAGGACTAACTATGGCTACACCTTC.

The chain couples TRBV29-1 to TRBJ2-1, with 11 bases fitting TRBD2. The ends lost 7 bases at V and 4 bases at J; junction bases unmatched: 6. Germline loops: CDR1 SQVTM, CDR2 ANQGSEA. This CDR3 is built from 14 residues. The CDR3 DNA reads as TGCAGCGGAAGCGGGACTAGCGGTTACAATGAGCAGTTCTTC. It codes for CSGSGTSGYNEQFF.

A note on this clone: The sample holds other DNA sequences that translate to the same CDR3. The V call is TRBV5-6, the J call TRBJ1-2; the match to TRBD1 covers 8 bases. The V gene end was trimmed by 3 bases and the J gene end by 7 bases; junction bases not matched to a gene: 5. The germline gives CDR1 SGHDT, CDR2 YYEEEE. This CDR3 contains 13 residues. The CDR3: CASSYDRGSGYTF. The DNA of the CDR3 is TGTGCCAGCAGCTATGACAGGGGCAGTGGCTACACCTTC.

The rearrangement joins TRBV6-5 to TRBJ2-1, with D hard to call. In germline, CDR1 is MNHEY, CDR2 SVGAGI. This CDR3 contains 12 residues. Trimming took 5 bases from V and 8 from J, leaving 10 bases between them. The CDR3 reads CASSLEYDEQFF. The CDR3, as DNA: TGTGCCAGCAGTCTAGAGTACGATGAGCAGTTCTTC.

This clone appeared once. The V call is TRBV5-1, the J call TRBJ2-6, with D possibly TRBD2 on 5 matching bases. The length of the CDR3 is 18 residues. Germline V CDR1 and CDR2: SGHRS, YFSETQ. Trimming removed 2 bases at V and 3 bases at J, with 18 bases between. The CDR3 here is CASSFPRGPAGGANVLTF. The CDR3 DNA reads as TGCGCCAGCAGCTTTCCCCGGGGTCCCGCCGGTGGGGCCAACGTCCTGACTTTC.

The chain combines TRBV28 with TRBJ2-1, with D possibly matching TRBD2 (6 bases). V lost 7 bases to trimming and J lost 3 bases, with 13 bases between them. Germline CDR1 is MDHEN and CDR2 is SYDVKM. This CDR3 comprises 14 residues. The CDR3 sequence is CASIRGGRYNEQFF. The CDR3 DNA follows: TGTGCCAGCATCCGTGGAGGGCGCTACAATGAGCAGTTCTTC.

The chain combines TRBV5-4 with TRBJ2-3; D unclear. The CDR3 extends over 15 amino acids. Germline V lookup: CDR1 SGHNT, CDR2 YYREEE (reference sequence). V was cut by 0 bases and J by 1 base, with 9 bases left in between. CDR3 DNA sequence: TGTGCCAGCAGCTTGGAGCTAATAGGCACAGATACGCAGTATTTT. Translating it yields CASSLELIGTDTQYF.

CDR3 residues: CAWRLDRFNTEAFF. The CDR3 nucleotides read TGTGCCTGGAGGTTGGACAGATTCAACACTGAAGCTTTCTTT. The chain uses TRBV30 and TRBJ1-1, with TRBD1 as a possible D gene (6 bases). V was clipped by 3 bases and J by 2 bases, with 13 bases between them. CDR3 length equals 14 residues. Germline CDR1 and CDR2: GTSNPN and SVGIG (reference sequence).

V is TRBV5-1 and J is TRBJ2-2, with 10 nucleotides matching TRBD2. Germline CDR1 and CDR2: SGHRS and YFSETQ. The CDR3 spans 14 residues. After removal of 6 bases from V and 6 bases from J, the junction contained 5 bases not matched to a gene. CDR3 residues: CASTWTSGAGELFF. The DNA of the CDR3 is TGCGCCAGCACCTGGACTAGCGGTGCCGGGGAGCTGTTTTTT.

This chain uses TRBV11-2 with TRBJ1-2; D is possibly TRBD1 (6 bases). The CDR3 spans 13 residues. The germline CDR1 and CDR2 sequences are SGHAT and FQNNGV. The V end lost 2 bases, the J end lost 4 bases, and 8 bases lay between the germline ends. CDR3 sequence reads: CASSLTQGYGYTF. CDR3 nucleotides: TGTGCCAGCAGCTTAACACAGGGCTATGGCTACACCTTC.

The rearrangement links TRBV30 to TRBJ1-4, with 7 bases aligning to TRBD1. V was clipped by 4 bases and J by 8 bases; unmatched bases: 13. Germline V lookup: CDR1 GTSNPN, CDR2 SVGIG (reference sequence). This CDR3 is built from 15 residues. For the CDR3, the DNA is TGTGCCTGGACAACCCAGGGGGGTGGGGGAGAAAAACTGTTTTTT. It is translated as CAWTTQGGGGEKLFF.

CDR3 sequence (DNA): TGTGCCAGCAGCTTAGGTTGGGCCACCCCAGCGGGCTCCTACAATGAGCAGTTCTTC. The encoded protein is CASSLGWATPAGSYNEQFF. The rearrangement joins TRBV7-9 to TRBJ2-1; TRBD2 is a possible D gene (6 bases). Per germline, CDR1 SEHNR and CDR2 FQNEAQ (reference sequence). Deletions cut 1 base from V and 0 bases from J, with 19 bases between. The CDR3 contains 19 residues.

The chain links TRBV29-1 to TRBJ2-5; the D gene is possibly TRBD2 (5 bases). V was trimmed by 1 base and J by 3 bases, leaving 9 bases between them. Germline values: CDR1 SQVTM, CDR2 ANQGSEA. The CDR3 covers 13 residues. The CDR3 DNA is TGCAGCGTTGAAGTCCGGGAAGAAGAGACCCAGTACTTC. This sequence encodes CSVEVREEETQYF.

Concerning this clone: The same CDR3 arises from other DNA sequences in this sample as well. The chain recombines TRBV7-3 with TRBJ2-5; no firm D call. The CDR3 totals 13 residues. CDR1 SGHTA and CDR2 FQGTGA come from the germline V gene. With 2 bases removed from V and 0 bases from J, the gap between germline ends came to 4 bases. The CDR3 nucleotides read TGTGCCAGCAGCTTAGGGTACCAAGAGACCCAGTACTTC. Translated, it gives CASSLGYQETQYF.

The gene calls are TRBV7-2 and TRBJ2-5; D may be TRBD1 or TRBD2 (6 bases each). V lost 4 bases to trimming and J lost 8 bases, with 20 bases between them. Looked up from germline, CDR1 is SGHTA and CDR2 is FQGNSA. The CDR3 has 15 residues. CDR3 bases: TGTGCCAGCAGCTCAACCTTGGGGGGCCAGTTTACCCAGTACTTC. Translation gives CASSSTLGGQFTQYF. Filled out from reference TRBV7-2 and TRBJ2-5, the complete variable domain reads GAGVSQSPSNKVTEKGKDVELRCDPISGHTALYWYRQSLGQGLEFLIYFQGNSAPDKSGLPSDRFSAERTGGSVSTLTIQRTQQEDSAVYLCASSSTLGGQFTQYFGPGTRLLVL.

The rearrangement joins TRBV19 to TRBJ2-1; the D is unclear. Germline assignment: CDR1 LNHDA and CDR2 SQIVND (reference sequence). V lost 0 bases to trimming and J lost 10 bases, with 7 bases between them. The CDR3 is 12 amino acids. The CDR3 is CASSIDPPEQFF. In nucleotides, the CDR3 is TGTGCCAGTAGTATAGACCCACCCGAGCAGTTCTTC.

J is TRBJ1-1 and V is TRBV7-3, with D unresolved. This CDR3 region has 14 residues. Germline V lookup: CDR1 SGHTA, CDR2 FQGTGA. Between the trimmed V and J ends, which lost 2 bases and 0 bases, there was a span of 7 bases. This chain's CDR3 is CASSLLRLNTEAFF. CDR3 in DNA: TGTGCCAGCAGCTTATTGAGGTTGAACACTGAAGCTTTCTTT.

The CDR3 is CASRGQGGTNEKLFF. In DNA form, the CDR3 reads TGTGCCAGCAGAGGACAGGGAGGGACTAATGAAAAACTGTTTTTT. The V gene is TRBV5-4, the J gene TRBJ1-4; TRBD1 aligns across 8 bases. From germline, CDR1 is SGHNT and CDR2 YYREEE (reference sequence). Trimming at V came to 5 bases and at J to 2 bases, leaving 5 bases not matched to a gene. The CDR3 length is 15 residues.

This clone was detected once. The chain combines TRBV19 with TRBJ1-1; 8 positions agree with TRBD1. CDR3 size: 16 residues. Unmatched junction bases numbered 9, after V lost 3 bases and J lost 3 bases. Germline V gives CDR1 LNHDA, CDR2 SQIVND (reference sequence). CDR3: CASSIGQGVYDTEAFF. The CDR3, as DNA: TGTGCCAGTAGTATCGGACAGGGAGTATATGACACTGAAGCTTTCTTT.